The source of this T cell receptor (beta chain) is a study of blood T cell repertoires in COVID-19. For the study at large: PBMCs, B-cell-depleted T cells, or T cells were the source of the cDNA or gDNA that made up the material.

Here immunoSEQ multiplex PCR was the method, and the copy in TCRdb shows in-frame clones only, minus some. The data show some 410,000 clones, over 75% seen once. Participant ages covered roughly 18 to 89 years across about 25 US areas. Participants' own reports of clinical history determined their cohort assignment. The receptor's source is a woman in her 30s with acute COVID-19. The sample consisted of PBMCs or T cells enriched from blood (not recorded which).

In DNA, the CDR3 is TGTGCCAGCGGAAGACAGGGCCCCTACGAGCAGTACTTC. As protein: CASGRQGPYEQYF. This chain uses TRBV12-3 or TRBV12-4 with TRBJ2-7; the match to TRBD1 covers 7 bases. This CDR3 spans 13 amino acids. V lost 8 bases and J lost 2; bases outside the gene matches: 6.